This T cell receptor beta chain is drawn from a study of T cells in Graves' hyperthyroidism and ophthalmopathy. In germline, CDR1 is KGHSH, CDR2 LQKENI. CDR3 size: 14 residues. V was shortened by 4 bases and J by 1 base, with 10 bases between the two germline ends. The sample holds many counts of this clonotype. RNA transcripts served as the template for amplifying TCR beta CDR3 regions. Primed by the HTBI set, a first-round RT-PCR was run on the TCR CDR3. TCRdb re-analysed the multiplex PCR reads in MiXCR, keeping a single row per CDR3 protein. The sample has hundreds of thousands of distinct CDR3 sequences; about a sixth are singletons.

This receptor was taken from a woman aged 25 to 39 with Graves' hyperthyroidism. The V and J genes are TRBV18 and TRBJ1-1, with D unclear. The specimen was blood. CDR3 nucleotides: TGTGCCAGCTCACGGCAAAAAGAGAACACTGAAGCTTTCTTT. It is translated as CASSRQKENTEAFF.